The clone carrying this TCR beta chain was detected only a few times. Its antigen is undetermined. These data are taken from a study of T-cell reconstitution after alpha-beta-depleted transplantation in children. Study-level findings and limits: From newly produced T cells came most of the T-cell counts and diversity one year after transplant. Several patients had high TCRbeta diversity at day 60; it came from surviving recipient T cells and thymic progenitors. Expanded clones from the graft, numbering several hundred, reportedly supplied alpha-beta T cells about two months after transplant.

This sample's TCRbeta library carried unique molecular identifier barcodes. TCRdb redid the calling of the PCR reads with MiXCR, one entry per CDR3 protein. The table includes 300,000 to 400,000 distinct CDR3 sequences, approximately 20% detected once. Trimming at V came to 3 bases and at J to 6 bases, leaving 5 bases not matched to a gene. The V gene's germline CDR1 is LGHDT and CDR2 YNNKEL (reference sequence). The CDR3 length is 17 residues. The sample here was PBMCs, mostly from graft donor cells, taken 180 days after TCRalphabeta/CD19-depleted stem cell transplant. This chain links TRBV3-1 with TRBJ2-2, with 15 bases identical to TRBD2. The source of this sequence is a male patient younger than 18 who had a stem cell transplant for acute lymphoblastic leukemia, so the T cells may come from the graft donor. The DNA of the CDR3 is TGTGCCAGCAGCCAGTGGACTAGCGGGAGGGCCGCCGGGGAGCTGTTTTTT. It specifies CASSQWTSGRAAGELFF.